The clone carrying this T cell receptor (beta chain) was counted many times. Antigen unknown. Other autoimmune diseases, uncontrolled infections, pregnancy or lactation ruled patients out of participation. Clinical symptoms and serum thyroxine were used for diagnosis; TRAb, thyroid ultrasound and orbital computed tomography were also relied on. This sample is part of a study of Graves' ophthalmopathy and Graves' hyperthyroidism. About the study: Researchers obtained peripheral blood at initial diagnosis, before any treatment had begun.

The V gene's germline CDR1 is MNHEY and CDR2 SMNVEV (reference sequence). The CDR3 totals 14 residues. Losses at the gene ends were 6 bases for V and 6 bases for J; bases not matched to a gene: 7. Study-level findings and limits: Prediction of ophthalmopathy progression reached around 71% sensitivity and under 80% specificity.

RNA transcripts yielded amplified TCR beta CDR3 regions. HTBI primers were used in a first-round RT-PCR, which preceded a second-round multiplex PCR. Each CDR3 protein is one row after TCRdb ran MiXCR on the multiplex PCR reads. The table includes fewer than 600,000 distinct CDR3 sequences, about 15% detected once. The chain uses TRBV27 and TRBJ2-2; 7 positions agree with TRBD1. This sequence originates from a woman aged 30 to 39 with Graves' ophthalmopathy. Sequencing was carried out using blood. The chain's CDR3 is CASRGQERPGELFF. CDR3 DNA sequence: TGTGCCAGCAGAGGACAGGAACGTCCCGGGGAGCTGTTTTTT.